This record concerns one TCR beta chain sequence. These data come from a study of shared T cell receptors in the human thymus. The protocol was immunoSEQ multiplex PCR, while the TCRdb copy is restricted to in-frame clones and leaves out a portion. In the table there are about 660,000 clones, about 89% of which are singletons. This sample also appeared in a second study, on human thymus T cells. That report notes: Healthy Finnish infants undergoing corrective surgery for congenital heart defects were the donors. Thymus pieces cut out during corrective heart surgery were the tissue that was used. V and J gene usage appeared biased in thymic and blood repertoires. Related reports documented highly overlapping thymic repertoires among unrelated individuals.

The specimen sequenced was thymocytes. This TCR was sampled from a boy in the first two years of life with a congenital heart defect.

CDR3 region: CASSEGQGTREQYF. The CDR3 nucleotides are TGTGCCAGCAGCGAAGGACAGGGGACCCGCGAGCAGTACTTC. J is TRBJ2-5 and V is TRBV6-4, with 9 positions matching TRBD1. The better agreement between TRBJ2-7 and the DNA end casts doubt on the J call. The CDR3 has 14 amino acids. Germline assignment: CDR1 MRHNA and CDR2 SNTAGT.